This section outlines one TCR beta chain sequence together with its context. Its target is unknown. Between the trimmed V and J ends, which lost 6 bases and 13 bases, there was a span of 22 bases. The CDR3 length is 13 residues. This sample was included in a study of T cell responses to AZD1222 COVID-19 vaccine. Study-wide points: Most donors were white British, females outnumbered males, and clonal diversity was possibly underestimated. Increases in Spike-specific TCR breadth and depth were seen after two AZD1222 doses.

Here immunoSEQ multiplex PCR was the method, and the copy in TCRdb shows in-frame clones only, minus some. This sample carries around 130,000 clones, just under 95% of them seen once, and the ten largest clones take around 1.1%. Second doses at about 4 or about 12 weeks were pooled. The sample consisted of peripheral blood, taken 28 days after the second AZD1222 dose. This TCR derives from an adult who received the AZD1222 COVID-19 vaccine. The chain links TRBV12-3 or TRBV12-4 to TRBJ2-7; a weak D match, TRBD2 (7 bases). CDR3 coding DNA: TGTGCCAGCAGCCATACGGGGGCGGGAGTCCCTTACTTC. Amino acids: CASSHTGAGVPYF.